Listed below are T cell receptor beta chains from one sample, sequenced in a study of T cell responses to AZD1222 COVID-19 vaccine. Generated by immunoSEQ multiplex PCR, the TCRdb table keeps only in-frame clones and is missing some. The sample yields approximately 150,000 clones, about 91% seen once. The material was peripheral blood, obtained 28 days after the second AZD1222 dose. Receptors originate from an adult who received the AZD1222 COVID-19 vaccine. The CDR3 runs from the conserved cysteine through the conserved F or W. Each record gives: J gene, V gene, CDR3 protein.

TRBJ1-6,TRBV9,CASSSQGWNSPLHF
TRBJ2-3,TRBV5-1,CASRPGGNTDTQYF
TRBJ1-6,TRBV4-1,CASSQVNEAGMSSPLHF
TRBJ2-4,TRBV7-9,CASSRGELAKNIQYF
TRBJ1-1,TRBV5-1,CASSPGDSPTEAFF
TRBJ2-1,TRBV5-1,CASGVWSSYNEQFF
TRBJ2-7,TRBV11-2,CASSTAGPSEQYF
TRBJ1-2,TRBV10-3,CAIRGTDRKGEGYTF
TRBJ1-4,TRBV27,CASSLKWGLRATNEKLFF
TRBJ2-1,TRBV5-1,CASSGTSGVNNEQFF
TRBJ1-1,TRBV6-2/TRBV6-3,CASSYEYLNTEAFF
TRBJ1-2,TRBV5-6,CASSLGGLNYGYTF
TRBJ1-4,TRBV27,CASSLEVGQGKLFF
TRBJ1-4,TRBV7-9,CASSSGLLESREKLFF
TRBJ1-6,TRBV7-9,CASSLRTVGSLHF
TRBJ2-2,TRBV4-2,CASSPRGTELFF
TRBJ2-2,TRBV10-3,CASSTRITGELFF
TRBJ1-1,TRBV10-3,CAISEKGAGNTEAFF
TRBJ1-2,TRBV7-2,CASSQGADYGYTF
TRBJ1-1,TRBV6-6,CASSYPTDNTEAFF
TRBJ2-2,TRBV7-2,CASSRRGGDNTGELFF
TRBJ2-1,TRBV4-2,CASSQDIQRVYNEQFF
TRBJ2-6,TRBV28,CASSYPGGAVSGANVLTF
TRBJ2-2,TRBV19,CAASGLGTGELFF
TRBJ2-1,TRBV27,CASSPTHSSYNEQFF
TRBJ1-5,TRBV6-2/TRBV6-3,CASSANREHSNQPQHF
TRBJ1-4,TRBV9,CASSVAPGDGEKLFF
TRBJ1-1,TRBV6-5,CASIQGEGKTEAFF